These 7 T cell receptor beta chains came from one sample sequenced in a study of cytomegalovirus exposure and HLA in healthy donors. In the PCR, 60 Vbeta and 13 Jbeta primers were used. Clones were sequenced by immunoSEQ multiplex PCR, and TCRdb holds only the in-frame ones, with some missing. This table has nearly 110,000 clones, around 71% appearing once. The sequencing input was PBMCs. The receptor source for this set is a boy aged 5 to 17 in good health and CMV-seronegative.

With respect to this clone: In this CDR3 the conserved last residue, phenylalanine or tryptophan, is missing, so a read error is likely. As DNA, the CDR3 is TGCGCCAGCAGCCATGACAGGGGCCCTAATTTCGGTAAGGGTGAAGCTTTCGTT. Amino acids: CASSHDRGPNFGKGEAFV. The rearrangement joins TRBV5-1 to TRBJ1-1; the match to TRBD1 covers 8 bases. The germline V gene has CDR1 SGHRS and CDR2 YFSETQ. Trimming at V came to 4 bases and at J to 7 bases, leaving 21 bases not matched to a gene. CDR3 length: 18 amino acids.

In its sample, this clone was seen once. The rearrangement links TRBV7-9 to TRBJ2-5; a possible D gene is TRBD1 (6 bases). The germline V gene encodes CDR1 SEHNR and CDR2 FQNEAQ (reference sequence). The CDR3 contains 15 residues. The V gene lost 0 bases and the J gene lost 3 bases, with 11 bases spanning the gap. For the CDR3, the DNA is TGTGCCAGCAGCTTAGCGCCGGACAGAAAAGAGACCCAGTACTTC. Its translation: CASSLAPDRKETQYF.

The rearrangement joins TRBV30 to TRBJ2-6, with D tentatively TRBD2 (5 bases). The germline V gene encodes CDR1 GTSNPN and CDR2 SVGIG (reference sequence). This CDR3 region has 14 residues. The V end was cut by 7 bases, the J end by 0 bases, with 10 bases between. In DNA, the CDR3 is TGTGCCTTACGGGGAATCTCTGGGGCCAACGTCCTGACTTTC. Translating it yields CALRGISGANVLTF.

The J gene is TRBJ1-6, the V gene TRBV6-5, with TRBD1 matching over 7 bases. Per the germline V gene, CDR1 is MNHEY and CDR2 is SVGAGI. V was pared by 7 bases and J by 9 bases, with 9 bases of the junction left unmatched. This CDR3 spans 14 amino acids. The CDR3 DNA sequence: TGTGCCAGCACCCAAGACAGGGAGAGTTCACCCCTCCACTTT. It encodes CASTQDRESSPLHF.

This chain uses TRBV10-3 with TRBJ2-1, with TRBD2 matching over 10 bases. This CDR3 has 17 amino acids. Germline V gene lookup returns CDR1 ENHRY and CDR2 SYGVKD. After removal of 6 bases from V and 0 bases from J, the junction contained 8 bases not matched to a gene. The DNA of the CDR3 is TGTGCCATCAGCCCTCGGACTAGCGGATACTCCTACAATGAGCAGTTCTTC. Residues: CAISPRTSGYSYNEQFF.

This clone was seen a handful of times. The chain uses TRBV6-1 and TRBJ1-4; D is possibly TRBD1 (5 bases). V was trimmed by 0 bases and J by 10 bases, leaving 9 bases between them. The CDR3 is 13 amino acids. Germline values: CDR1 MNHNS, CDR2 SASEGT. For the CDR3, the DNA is TGTGCCAGCAGTGAAGCGCAGGGCGGAAAACTGTTTTTT. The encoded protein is CASSEAQGGKLFF.

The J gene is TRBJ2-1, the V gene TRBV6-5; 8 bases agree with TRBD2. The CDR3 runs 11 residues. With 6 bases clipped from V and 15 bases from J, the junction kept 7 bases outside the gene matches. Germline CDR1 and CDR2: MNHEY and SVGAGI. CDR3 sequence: CASRRGGSLFF. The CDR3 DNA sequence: TGTGCCAGCAGACGGGGGGGTTCACTGTTCTTC.